Sequencing of this TCR beta chain was carried out in a study of post-analysis software for immune sequencing data. Study outcomes and limitations: A significant reduction in normalized Chao1 diversity was observed in multiple sclerosis patients versus controls. Strong co-clustering by F measure linked samples that shared a preparation batch. Four to six TRBV segments were more frequent in patients than controls; TRBV5-6, TRBV5-1 and TRBV20-1 belonged to this group.

Included in the TCR beta cDNA libraries were unique molecular identifiers. TCRdb independently ran MiXCR on the PCR reads; one entry per CDR3 protein. This repertoire shows about 620,000 distinct CDR3 sequences, roughly two fifths found once; its top ten account for around 1.7%. V lost 6 bases and J lost 4, with 22 bases in between. The CDR3 is made up of 16 amino acids. CDR1 is DFQATT, CDR2 SNEGSKA, per germline (reference sequence). This clonotype was found once. The antigen is unknown. Sequencing was carried out using blood. V gene TRBV20-1 combines with J gene TRBJ2-1; D tentatively fits TRBD1 or TRBD2 (6 bases each). The sequence derives from a girl aged 5 to 17 with multiple sclerosis. Written as DNA, the CDR3 is TGCAGTGCCAAGATAGGGGGGCCTGGCGAGTACAATGAGCAGTTCTTC. This encodes CSAKIGGPGEYNEQFF.